What follows are 30 T cell receptor beta chains derived from one specimen sequenced in a study of OX40 agonist ivuxolimab in advanced cancers. Measured with immunoSEQ multiplex PCR; TCRdb has only the in-frame clones, and not every one. Of 60,000 to 85,000 clones listed, 77% are singletons. The specimen was CD4+ or CD8+ T cells sorted from blood, collected in a trial of the OX40 agonist ivuxolimab. These receptors were collected from an adult with an advanced solid tumor such as melanoma, head and neck, liver or kidney cancer.

In DNA, the CDR3 is TGTGCCAGCTCACCACCCGAGATGGGTGAAGCTTTCTTT. It is translated as CASSPPEMGEAFF. This rearrangement joins TRBV18 to TRBJ1-1, with D hard to call. The germline V gene encodes CDR1 KGHSH and CDR2 LQKENI. The V end lost 0 bases, the J end lost 7 bases, and 9 bases lay between the germline ends. CDR3 size: 13 residues.

The chain links TRBV5-8 to TRBJ1-1; D is possibly TRBD1 (5 bases). CDR3 length: 14 amino acids. The germline V gene has CDR1 SGHTS and CDR2 YDEGEE. With 0 bases removed from V and 4 bases from J, the gap between germline ends came to 10 bases. The CDR3, as DNA: TGTGCCAGCAGCTTGGCAGGGCTGGGCACTGAAGCTTTCTTT. Its translation: CASSLAGLGTEAFF.

The rearrangement links TRBV18 to TRBJ1-1; D ambiguous. Germline V lookup: CDR1 KGHSH, CDR2 LQKENI. V was pared by 2 bases and J by 1 base, with 8 bases between. CDR3 length: 14 residues. The CDR3 nucleotides are TGTGCCAGCTCACCATACGACAAGAACACTGAAGCTTTCTTT. Its protein product is CASSPYDKNTEAFF.

This chain joins TRBV30 and TRBJ2-3, with a weak D call TRBD1 (6 bases). This CDR3 comprises 14 residues. CDR1 and CDR2 (germline): GTSNPN, SVGIG (reference sequence). V lost 4 bases to trimming and J lost 2 bases, with 13 bases between them. DNA for the CDR3: TGTGCCTGGACCGATCTGGGGGCCACAGATACGCAGTATTTT. Amino acid sequence: CAWTDLGATDTQYF.

The CDR3 is CASSQPRDRSYGYTF. CDR3 sequence (DNA): TGCGCCAGCAGCCAACCCCGGGACAGGTCCTATGGCTACACCTTC. The chain carries TRBV4-1 and TRBJ1-2, with 8 positions matching TRBD1. V lost 2 bases, J lost 4 bases, and 6 bases stayed unmatched. Germline CDR1 MGHRA, CDR2 YSYEKL. The CDR3 has 15 residues.

The J gene is TRBJ1-1, the V gene TRBV6-1; D gene unclear. The germline V gene has CDR1 MNHNS and CDR2 SASEGT. The V and J ends lost 6 bases and 3 bases respectively, with 5 bases between them. The length of the CDR3 is 11 residues. The DNA of the CDR3 is TGTGCCAGCAGATATGACACTGAAGCTTTCTTT. It yields the protein CASRYDTEAFF.

The chain uses TRBV7-8 and TRBJ2-5, with 9 bases aligning to TRBD2. V lost 7 bases and J lost 2; bases outside the gene matches: 11. There are 16 residues in the CDR3. Germline CDR1 reads SGHVS; CDR2 reads FQNEAQ. The CDR3 protein is CASKLSSGALQETQYF. The CDR3 DNA reads TGTGCCAGCAAACTCTCTAGCGGGGCGTTACAAGAGACCCAGTACTTC.

The V gene is TRBV19, the J gene TRBJ2-5; D is unresolved. The V end was cut by 5 bases, the J end by 5 bases, with 6 bases between. Germline-derived CDR1 and CDR2 are LNHDA and SQIVND (reference sequence). CDR3 size: 11 residues. The CDR3: CASSSAETQYF. The CDR3 region has the DNA TGTGCCAGTAGTTCGGCGGAGACCCAGTACTTC.

The chain employs TRBV28 and TRBJ2-7; TRBD1 agrees at 9 bases. Losses at the gene ends were 6 bases for V and 3 bases for J; bases not matched to a gene: 6. In germline, CDR1 is MDHEN, CDR2 SYDVKM. This CDR3 is built from 14 residues. The CDR3 loop reads CASRRQGVNYEQYF. The CDR3, as DNA: TGTGCCAGCAGGAGACAGGGGGTCAACTACGAGCAGTACTTC.

The chain recombines TRBV5-1 with TRBJ2-5, with 8 bases aligning to TRBD2. The CDR3 has 14 amino acids. Germline loops: CDR1 SGHRS, CDR2 YFSETQ. V gave up 4 bases and J gave up 4 bases; unmatched junction bases: 6. The CDR3 bases are TGCGCCAGCAGCCCCACTAGCGGCGGAGAGACCCAGTACTTC. Translated, it gives CASSPTSGGETQYF.

The chain couples TRBV28 to TRBJ2-7; unclear D gene. The CDR3 contains 16 residues. Trimming removed 3 bases at V and 0 bases at J, with 15 bases between. The germline V gene has CDR1 MDHEN and CDR2 SYDVKM. The CDR3 loop is CASSFRAWASSYEQYF. The CDR3 region has the DNA TGTGCCAGCAGTTTTAGGGCATGGGCAAGCTCCTACGAGCAGTACTTC.

The J gene is TRBJ1-5, the V gene TRBV4-1; the D is unclear. Germline assignment: CDR1 MGHRA and CDR2 YSYEKL. CDR3 length equals 16 residues. Trimming took off 0 bases at V and 2 bases at J, with 11 bases between the two ends. In nucleotides, the CDR3 is TGCGCCAGCAGCCAAGAAACCGGGAAGGGCAATCAGCCCCAGCATTTT. Translation gives CASSQETGKGNQPQHF.

The chain joins TRBV5-1 to TRBJ1-6, with D perhaps matching TRBD1 (6 bases). CDR1 SGHRS and CDR2 YFSETQ come from the germline V gene. CDR3 length: 15 amino acids. The V end lost 1 base, the J end lost 10 bases, and 15 bases lay between the germline ends. The CDR3 DNA follows: TGCGCCAGCAGCTTGCTGGGGGCTCTCCAATCACCCCTCCACTTT. Amino acid sequence: CASSLLGALQSPLHF.

The J gene is TRBJ2-7, the V gene TRBV19; D ambiguous. V was pared by 5 bases and J by 4 bases, with 12 bases between. Per germline, CDR1 LNHDA and CDR2 SQIVND (reference sequence). The CDR3 extends over 13 amino acids. DNA for the CDR3: TGTGCCAGTAGTGTTTCGGACGGTTACGAGCAGTACTTC. Amino acid sequence: CASSVSDGYEQYF. Full variable domain (rest looked up from reference TRBV19 and TRBJ2-7): DGGITQSPKYLFRKEGQNVTLSCEQNLNHDAMYWYRQDPGQGLRLIYYSQIVNDFQKGDIAEGYSVSREKKESFPLTVTSAQKNPTAFYLCASSVSDGYEQYFGPGTRLTVT.

The genes are TRBV11-2 and TRBJ2-1; TRBD2 aligns across 12 bases. Germline V gives CDR1 SGHAT, CDR2 FQNNGV. The CDR3 spans 15 residues. The ends lost 3 bases at V and 4 bases at J; junction bases unmatched: 1. CDR3: CASSFGTSGYNEQFF. The CDR3 nucleotides read TGTGCCAGCAGCTTCGGGACTAGCGGGTACAATGAGCAGTTCTTC.

The V call is TRBV9, the J call TRBJ2-2; 8 nucleotides match TRBD2. Germline CDR1 is SGDLS and CDR2 is YYNGEE. The length of the CDR3 is 15 residues. V shed 4 bases and J 2 bases; nucleotides not matched to a gene: 4. The CDR3 DNA reads as TGTGCCAGCAGCTCGACTAGCGAAAACACCGGGGAGCTGTTTTTT. Its translation: CASSSTSENTGELFF. Supplemented by reference TRBV9 and TRBJ2-2, the full variable domain reads DSGVTQTPKHLITATGQRVTLRCSPRSGDLSVYWYQQSLDQGLQFLIQYYNGEERAKGNILERFSAQQFPDLHSELNLSSLELGDSALYFCASSSTSENTGELFFGEGSRLTVL.

V usage is TRBV18 and J usage is TRBJ1-3; no definite D call. Trimming left V 0 bases short and J 0 bases short, with 21 bases between. CDR1 is KGHSH and CDR2 is LQKENI in the germline V gene. The CDR3 has 20 residues. CDR3 residues: CASSPPGGLNPPLSGNTIYF. CDR3 DNA: TGTGCCAGCTCACCACCAGGAGGCCTTAATCCCCCTCTCTCTGGAAACACCATATATTTT.

This clone was recorded only once. The chain couples TRBV5-1 to TRBJ2-5; D not certain. The CDR3 runs 14 residues. Trimming pared 3 bases from V and 5 bases from J, leaving 14 bases between. The germline V gene encodes CDR1 SGHRS and CDR2 YFSETQ. CDR3 in amino acids: CASSSAGLIETQYF. CDR3 DNA sequence: TGCGCCAGCAGCTCAGCCGGGCTCATTGAGACCCAGTACTTC. Looking up the rest from reference TRBV5-1 and TRBJ2-5 gives the full variable domain: KAGVTQTPRYLIKTRGQQVTLSCSPISGHRSVSWYQQTPGQGLQFLFEYFSETQRNKGNFPGRFSGRQFSNSRSEMNVSTLELGDSALYLCASSSAGLIETQYFGPGTRLLVL.

The rearrangement joins TRBV5-1 to TRBJ1-4, with 7 bases aligning to TRBD1. Germline V CDR1 and CDR2: SGHRS, YFSETQ. The CDR3 runs to 14 residues. J lost 5 bases, V lost 4 bases, and 5 bases had no gene match. CDR3 bases: TGCGCCAGCAGCCCTGGACAGGAAAATGAAAAACTGTTTTTT. It encodes CASSPGQENEKLFF.

V usage is TRBV7-9 and J usage is TRBJ2-1; maybe TRBD2 (6 bases). The CDR3 has 14 residues. Trimming cost V 6 bases and J 8 bases, with 17 bases left between them. The germline V gene encodes CDR1 SEHNR and CDR2 FQNEAQ (reference sequence). This CDR3 is CASRLGGGVDEQFF. The CDR3 DNA reads TGTGCCAGCAGACTCGGGGGAGGTGTTGATGAGCAGTTCTTC.

V gene TRBV6-1 combines with J gene TRBJ1-2; possible D gene TRBD1, 6 bases. CDR1 and CDR2 from the germline V gene are MNHNS and SASEGT. Trimming stripped 6 bases from V and 1 base from J, with 12 bases between. CDR3 length: 14 amino acids. The chain's CDR3 is CASRDGQNNYGYTF. The CDR3 DNA follows: TGTGCCAGCAGGGACGGACAGAATAACTATGGCTACACCTTC.

J is TRBJ1-1 and V is TRBV19, with a tentative D call TRBD1 (6 bases). Trimming removed 2 bases at V and 1 base at J, with 14 bases between. Germline V gives CDR1 LNHDA, CDR2 SQIVND (reference sequence). The CDR3 length is 16 residues. This CDR3 reads CASSITGDRPNTEAFF. CDR3 sequence (DNA): TGTGCCAGTAGTATAACAGGCGACAGGCCGAACACTGAAGCTTTCTTT. Drawing the rest from reference TRBV19 and TRBJ1-1, the complete variable domain is DGGITQSPKYLFRKEGQNVTLSCEQNLNHDAMYWYRQDPGQGLRLIYYSQIVNDFQKGDIAEGYSVSREKKESFPLTVTSAQKNPTAFYLCASSITGDRPNTEAFFGQGTRLTVV.

V usage is TRBV9 and J usage is TRBJ2-2, with 9 bases that match TRBD1. The ends lost 7 bases at V and 5 bases at J; junction bases unmatched: 6. The germline V gene encodes CDR1 SGDLS and CDR2 YYNGEE. The CDR3 spans 14 residues. DNA for the CDR3: TGTGCCAGCGGAGGACAGGGGTGGACCGGGGAGCTGTTTTTT. It translates to CASGGQGWTGELFF.

The chain has TRBV5-1 and TRBJ2-5; possibly TRBD1 for D (7 bases). CDR3 size: 15 residues. Trimming shortened V by 2 bases and J by 3 bases, and 14 bases separated the two germline ends. Germline V gene data show CDR1 as SGHRS and CDR2 as YFSETQ. CDR3 DNA sequence: TGCGCCAGCAGCTTTTCGGGACAGCGGGAAGAGACCCAGTACTTC. Protein sequence: CASSFSGQREETQYF.

The rearrangement uses TRBV7-2 and TRBJ1-3; D is possibly TRBD1 (5 bases). V was pared by 5 bases and J by 0 bases, with 11 bases between. The length of the CDR3 is 15 residues. Germline V gene data show CDR1 as SGHTA and CDR2 as FQGNSA. Here the CDR3 DNA reads TGTGCCAGCAGCCTGGGACGGAACTCTGGAAACACCATATATTTT. Its protein is CASSLGRNSGNTIYF.

This sequence joins TRBV5-1 and TRBJ1-4, with 10 bases lining up with TRBD1. V lost 7 bases, J lost 7 bases, and 7 bases stayed unmatched. Germline V lookup: CDR1 SGHRS, CDR2 YFSETQ. The length of the CDR3 is 14 residues. The CDR3 sequence: CASGQGQGSEKLFF. The CDR3 nucleotides are TGCGCCAGCGGACAGGGACAGGGGAGTGAAAAACTGTTTTTT. Complete variable domain (other parts from reference TRBV5-1 and TRBJ1-4): KAGVTQTPRYLIKTRGQQVTLSCSPISGHRSVSWYQQTPGQGLQFLFEYFSETQRNKGNFPGRFSGRQFSNSRSEMNVSTLELGDSALYLCASGQGQGSEKLFFGSGTQLSVL.

V gene TRBV19 combines with J gene TRBJ2-1, with D unclear. The CDR3 covers 14 residues. CDR1 is LNHDA, CDR2 SQIVND, per germline (reference sequence). The V and J ends lost 5 bases and 4 bases respectively, with 12 bases between them. CDR3 DNA: TGTGCCAGTAGTGCCTTCTCGGCATACAATGAGCAGTTCTTC. This translates into CASSAFSAYNEQFF. Full variable domain (remainder filled in from reference TRBV19 and TRBJ2-1): DGGITQSPKYLFRKEGQNVTLSCEQNLNHDAMYWYRQDPGQGLRLIYYSQIVNDFQKGDIAEGYSVSREKKESFPLTVTSAQKNPTAFYLCASSAFSAYNEQFFGPGTRLTVL.

The chain carries TRBV7-8 and TRBJ1-2; no firm D call. The V gene lost 5 bases and the J gene lost 2 bases, with 9 bases spanning the gap. Germline V CDR1 and CDR2: SGHVS, FQNEAQ. CDR3 size: 13 residues. Written as DNA, the CDR3 is TGTGCCAGCAGCCCGGACGGAAACTATGGCTACACCTTC. Its translation is CASSPDGNYGYTF.

This clone was seen a single time. The rearrangement joins TRBV11-2 to TRBJ2-3, with TRBD2 matching 7 bases. The CDR3 length is 14 residues. V lost 4 bases, J lost 4 bases, and 5 bases stayed unmatched. The germline CDR1 and CDR2 sequences are SGHAT and FQNNGV. The CDR3 protein is CASSWAAGADTQYF. CDR3 DNA sequence: TGTGCCAGCAGCTGGGCCGCGGGAGCAGATACGCAGTATTTT.

J is TRBJ2-1 and V is TRBV6-1; 8 positions agree with TRBD1. V dropped 6 bases and J dropped 7; count of bases not matched to a gene: 5. Germline CDR1 MNHNS, CDR2 SASEGT. The CDR3 has 13 amino acids. CDR3 sequence reads: CASRDREWNEQFF. The CDR3 nucleotides read TGTGCCAGCAGGGACAGGGAATGGAATGAGCAGTTCTTC.